This T cell receptor (beta chain) was captured by sequencing in a study of blood T cell repertoires in COVID-19 (dated by TCRdb to about 2020). Some background on the complete study: Samples from collaborators originated in the United States, Italy and Spain and spanned both the acute and convalescent phases of COVID-19. The samples were drawn from the first 160 participants of the ongoing ImmuneRACE study and from under 1,500 subjects provided by 6 global collaborators. The repertoires were made available in a free public database intended to serve as a resource for research on the immune response to SARS-CoV-2. Where available, HLA class I and class II types were obtained from metadata supplied by the sample provider rather than from assay-based typing. The sample metadata nearly always contained a de-identified subject ID, COVID-19 status, age in years and sex. The material from the prospective study consisted of cDNA or gDNA derived from T cells, B-cell-depleted T cells, or PBMCs. Subjects who had been exposed to COVID-19, were actively infected with it, or had recovered from it provided the deeply sampled blood TCRbeta repertoires that made up the dataset. General findings and caveats noted by the study authors: How much clinical and demographic metadata was included differed by source and by participant, and the metadata was provided uncurated.

The immunoSEQ Assay, a bias-controlled multiplex PCR, was used to amplify TCRbeta CDR3 regions from genomic DNA. As for the authors' bioinformatics: Nucleated cell counts per sample were estimated from amplification of reference gene primers within the assay. To quantify the absolute abundance of each unique TCRbeta CDR3 rearrangement, sequence reads were collapsed and filtered. For each sample, productive Simpson clonality was calculated by taking the square root of Simpson's diversity index across productive rearrangements. TCRdb took this table from immuneACCESS and kept in-frame rearrangements with V and J called. Such tables lack part of the clones; where checked against another copy, unresolved V genes explain under half of the gap, and the rest is unexplained. V and J calls plus clone size are reproduced from that table; the DNA served to infer D and trimming. Present in this sample are approximately 200,000 clones, around 80% of which were seen just once. More than 9% of the sample is held by the ten biggest clonotypes.

With regard to this clone: The target of this receptor is not known. One base away there is no much larger clone; base qualities are not given.

Each collaborating institution followed its own protocols to collect whole blood in K2EDTA tubes. Collaborator samples were shipped for TCRbeta analysis as frozen whole blood, isolated PBMCs, or DNA extracted from either sample type. Per the germline V gene (reference sequence), MNHNY is the CDR1 and SVGAGI is the CDR2. The CDR3 goes from the cysteine to the phenylalanine over 15 residues. The CDR3 DNA has 45 bases and is translated from base 1. Compared with germline, V lacks 6 bases and J lacks 5 bases; bases without a gene match: 10. The V and J genes are TRBV6-6 and TRBJ2-5; 9 bases in between match TRBD1. The specimen sequenced was peripheral blood. This receptor was obtained from a woman older than 75 with acute or convalescent COVID-19. The CDR3 region reads CASSSDRGNGETQYF. In nucleotide form, the sequence is TGTGCCAGCAGCTCGGACAGGGGTAACGGGGAGACCCAGTACTTC.